The 9 T cell receptor beta chains in this list originate from one sample, sequenced in a study of post-analysis software for immune sequencing data. Findings of the study overall: In patients, five or six TRBV segments were more frequent than in controls, with TRBV5-6, TRBV5-1 and TRBV20-1 among them.

Carried by the TCR beta cDNA libraries were unique molecular identifiers. TCRdb itself ran the PCR reads through MiXCR, one entry per CDR3 protein. This table has fewer than 600,000 distinct CDR3 sequences, approximately 45% appearing once. For these receptors, no antigen is known. The sample was blood. The receptors stem from a girl between 5 and 17 years old with multiple sclerosis.

This clonotype has just a few counts. The rearrangement joins TRBV5-1 to TRBJ2-1; no clear D gene. V shed 4 bases and J shed 8 bases, with 16 bases lying between them. The germline CDR1 and CDR2 sequences are SGHRS and YFSETQ. The CDR3 runs to 14 residues. CDR3 sequence (DNA): TGCGCCAGCAGCCTGGCCTCATCCCTCGATGAGCAGTTCTTC. Its protein is CASSLASSLDEQFF.

V usage is TRBV12-3 or TRBV12-4 and J usage is TRBJ2-3, with 10 positions matching TRBD2. The CDR3 consists of 15 residues. The junction had 6 bases not matched to a gene; V was cut back by 5 bases and J by 4 bases. CDR3 protein: CASSPLAGVADTQYF. CDR3 bases: TGTGCCAGCAGTCCCCTAGCGGGAGTCGCAGATACGCAGTATTTT.

On this clonotype: This may be a read error: a much more frequent sequence differs by one nucleotide. V gene TRBV7-9 combines with J gene TRBJ1-5; D is unresolved. The CDR3 is made up of 13 amino acids. The germline gives CDR1 SEHNR, CDR2 FQNEAQ (reference sequence). The CDR3: CVSSSQNAQPQHF. The CDR3 DNA follows: TGTGTCAGCAGCTCACAAAACGCTCAGCCCCAGCATTTT.

There are many counts of this clonotype. V is TRBV29-1 and J is TRBJ2-1; TRBD1 is a possible D gene (5 bases). The CDR3 length is 9 residues. V lost 6 bases and J lost 15, with 12 bases in between. From germline, CDR1 is SQVTM and CDR2 ANQGSEA. The CDR3 DNA reads as TGCAGCGTCGGACAAATTCCGTTCTTC. Translated: CSVGQIPFF.

The chain is built from TRBV20-1 and TRBJ2-1, with D tentatively TRBD2 (5 bases). The last part of the DNA fits TRBJ2-7 better; the J call may be wrong. CDR3 length: 19 residues. The germline gives CDR1 DFQATT, CDR2 SNEGSKA (reference sequence). The CDR3 loop reads CSARDRWKGTRITNCEQYF. In DNA form, the CDR3 reads TGCAGTGCTAGAGATCGGTGGAAGGGAACTAGGATAACTAACTGCGAGCAGTACTTC.

This chain links TRBV20-1 with TRBJ2-3; TRBD2 aligns across 10 bases. The CDR3 extends over 15 amino acids. Unmatched junction bases numbered 5, after V lost 0 bases and J lost 5 bases. Per germline, CDR1 DFQATT and CDR2 SNEGSKA (reference sequence). This CDR3 reads CSARDRLAGVDTQYF. The CDR3 DNA reads as TGCAGTGCTAGAGACCGGCTAGCGGGAGTAGATACGCAGTATTTT.

This clonotype was counted a few times. As DNA, the CDR3 is TGTGCCAGCGAGGACAGTTACTACTACAATGAGCAGTTCTTC. This translates into CASEDSYYYNEQFF. The chain employs TRBV25-1 and TRBJ2-1; TRBD1 might be the D (6 bases). Trimming removed 8 bases at V and 3 bases at J, with 14 bases between. The length of the CDR3 is 14 residues. Germline CDR1 MGHDK, CDR2 SYGVNS.

This clonotype was detected a few times. V usage is TRBV20-1 and J usage is TRBJ1-2, with D perhaps TRBD1 (5 bases). This CDR3 is 14 amino acids long. V was cut by 3 bases and J by 0 bases, with 11 bases left in between. Germline values: CDR1 DFQATT, CDR2 SNEGSKA (reference sequence). The CDR3 DNA reads TGCAGTGCTAGGACCCCAGGGACTAACTATGGCTACACCTTC. Its protein is CSARTPGTNYGYTF.

The V gene is TRBV24-1, the J gene TRBJ2-7; TRBD1 is a possible D gene (6 bases). V was shortened by 9 bases and J by 0 bases, with 8 bases between the two germline ends. The CDR3 sequence is 12 residues long. CDR1 KGHDR and CDR2 SFDVKD come from the germline V gene. The CDR3 here is CATQGSSYEQYF. CDR3 bases: TGTGCCACCCAGGGGTCCTCCTACGAGCAGTACTTC.